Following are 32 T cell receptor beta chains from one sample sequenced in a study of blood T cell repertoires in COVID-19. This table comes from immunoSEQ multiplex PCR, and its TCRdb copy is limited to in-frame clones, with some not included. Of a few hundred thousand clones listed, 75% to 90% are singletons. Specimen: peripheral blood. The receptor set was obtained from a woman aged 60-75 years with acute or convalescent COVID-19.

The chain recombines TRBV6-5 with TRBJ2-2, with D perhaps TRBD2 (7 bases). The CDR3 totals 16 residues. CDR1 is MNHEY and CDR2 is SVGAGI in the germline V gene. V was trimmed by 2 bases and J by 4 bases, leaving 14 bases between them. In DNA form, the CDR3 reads TGTGCCAGCAGTTACAGGGGGAGGGGGGCCACCGGGGAGCTGTTTTTT. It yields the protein CASSYRGRGATGELFF.

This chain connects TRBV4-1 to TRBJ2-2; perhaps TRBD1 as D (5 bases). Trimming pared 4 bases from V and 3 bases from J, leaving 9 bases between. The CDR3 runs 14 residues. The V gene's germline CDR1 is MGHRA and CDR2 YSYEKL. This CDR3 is CASSPPRDTGELFF. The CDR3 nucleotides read TGCGCCAGCAGCCCGCCCAGGGACACCGGGGAGCTGTTTTTT.

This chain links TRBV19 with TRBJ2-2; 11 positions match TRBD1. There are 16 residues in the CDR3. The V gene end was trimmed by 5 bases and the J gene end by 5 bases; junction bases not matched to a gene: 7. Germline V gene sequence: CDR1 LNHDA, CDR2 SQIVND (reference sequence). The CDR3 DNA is TGTGCCAGTAGTCTGTGGACAGGGGGCTGGACCGGGGAGCTGTTTTTT. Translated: CASSLWTGGWTGELFF. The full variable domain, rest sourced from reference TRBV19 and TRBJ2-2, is DGGITQSPKYLFRKEGQNVTLSCEQNLNHDAMYWYRQDPGQGLRLIYYSQIVNDFQKGDIAEGYSVSREKKESFPLTVTSAQKNPTAFYLCASSLWTGGWTGELFFGEGSRLTVL.

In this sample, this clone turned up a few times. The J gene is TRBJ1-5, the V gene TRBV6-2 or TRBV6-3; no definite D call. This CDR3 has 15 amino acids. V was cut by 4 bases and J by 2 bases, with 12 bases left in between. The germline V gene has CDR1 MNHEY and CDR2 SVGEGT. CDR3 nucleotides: TGTGCCAGCAGTTCCTTCGGGTTGGGCAATCAGCCCCAGCATTTT. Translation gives CASSSFGLGNQPQHF.

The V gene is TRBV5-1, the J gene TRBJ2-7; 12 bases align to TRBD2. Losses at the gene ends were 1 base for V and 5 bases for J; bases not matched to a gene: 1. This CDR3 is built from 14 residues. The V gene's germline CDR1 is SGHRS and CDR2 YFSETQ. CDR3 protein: CASSLTSGRNEQYF. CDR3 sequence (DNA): TGCGCCAGCAGCTTGACTAGCGGGAGGAACGAGCAGTACTTC.

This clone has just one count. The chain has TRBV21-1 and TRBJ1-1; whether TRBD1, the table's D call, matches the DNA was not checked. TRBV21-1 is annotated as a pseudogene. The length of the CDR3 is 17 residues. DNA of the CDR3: TGTGCCAGCAGCAAAGGGGAGGAGGACAGGGTTAACACTGAAGCTTTCTTT. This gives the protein CASSKGEEDRVNTEAFF.

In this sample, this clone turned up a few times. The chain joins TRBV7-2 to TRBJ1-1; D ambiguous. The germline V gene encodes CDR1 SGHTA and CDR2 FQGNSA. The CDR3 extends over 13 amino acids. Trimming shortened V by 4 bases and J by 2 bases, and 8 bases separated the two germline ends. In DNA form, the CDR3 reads TGTGCCAGCAGCTCCCAAACTAACACTGAAGCTTTCTTT. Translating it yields CASSSQTNTEAFF.

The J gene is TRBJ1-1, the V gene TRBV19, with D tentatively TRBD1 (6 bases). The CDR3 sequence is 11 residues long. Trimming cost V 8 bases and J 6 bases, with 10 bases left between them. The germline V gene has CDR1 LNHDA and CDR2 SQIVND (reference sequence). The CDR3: CASQGRAEAFF. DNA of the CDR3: TGTGCCAGTCAGGGGAGGGCTGAAGCTTTCTTT. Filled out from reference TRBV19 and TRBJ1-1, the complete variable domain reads DGGITQSPKYLFRKEGQNVTLSCEQNLNHDAMYWYRQDPGQGLRLIYYSQIVNDFQKGDIAEGYSVSREKKESFPLTVTSAQKNPTAFYLCASQGRAEAFFGQGTRLTVV.

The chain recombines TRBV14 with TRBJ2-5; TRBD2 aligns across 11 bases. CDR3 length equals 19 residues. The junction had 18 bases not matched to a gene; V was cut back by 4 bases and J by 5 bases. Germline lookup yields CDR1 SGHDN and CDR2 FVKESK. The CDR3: CASSPPKATSGKIWETQYF. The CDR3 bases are TGTGCCAGCAGCCCACCGAAGGCGACTAGCGGGAAGATCTGGGAGACCCAGTACTTC.

The CDR3 region is CASSPLASDTQYF. The CDR3 DNA reads as TGTGCCAGCTCACCACTAGCATCAGATACGCAGTATTTT. The chain carries TRBV18 and TRBJ2-3, with D hard to call. Trimming cost V 1 base and J 4 bases, with 6 bases left between them. CDR3 length: 13 amino acids. CDR1 is KGHSH, CDR2 LQKENI, per germline.

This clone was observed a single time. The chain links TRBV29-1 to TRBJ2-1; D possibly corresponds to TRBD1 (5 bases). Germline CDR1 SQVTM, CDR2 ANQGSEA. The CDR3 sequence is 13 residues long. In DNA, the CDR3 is TGCACCATCAGGGCGGTTAAGTACAATGAGCAGTTCTTC. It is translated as CTIRAVKYNEQFF.

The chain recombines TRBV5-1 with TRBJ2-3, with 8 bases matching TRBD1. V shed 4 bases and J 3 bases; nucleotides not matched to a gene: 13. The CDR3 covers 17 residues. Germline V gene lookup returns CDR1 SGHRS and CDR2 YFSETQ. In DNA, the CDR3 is TGCGCCAGCAGCCCTATCGACAGGGGCTATAGGACAGATACGCAGTATTTT. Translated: CASSPIDRGYRTDTQYF.

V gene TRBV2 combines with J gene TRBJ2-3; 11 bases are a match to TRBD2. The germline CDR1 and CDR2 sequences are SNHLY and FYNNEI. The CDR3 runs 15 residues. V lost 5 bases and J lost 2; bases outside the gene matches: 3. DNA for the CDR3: TGTGCCAGCAGTTTAGCGGGGGGGCTCACAGATACGCAGTATTTT. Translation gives CASSLAGGLTDTQYF.

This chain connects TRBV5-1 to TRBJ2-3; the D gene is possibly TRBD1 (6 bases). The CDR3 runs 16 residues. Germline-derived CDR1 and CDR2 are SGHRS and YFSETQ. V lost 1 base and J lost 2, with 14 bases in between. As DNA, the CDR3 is TGCGCCAGCAGCTTGCGCACAGGGATTCACACAGATACGCAGTATTTT. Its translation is CASSLRTGIHTDTQYF.

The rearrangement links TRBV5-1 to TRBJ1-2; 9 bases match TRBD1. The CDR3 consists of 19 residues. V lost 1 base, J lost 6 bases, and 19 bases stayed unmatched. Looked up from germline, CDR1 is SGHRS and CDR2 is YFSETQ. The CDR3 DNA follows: TGCGCCAGCAGCTTGACCCCCGGGACAGGGATCGGGGTGGACCATGGCTACACCTTC. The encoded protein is CASSLTPGTGIGVDHGYTF.

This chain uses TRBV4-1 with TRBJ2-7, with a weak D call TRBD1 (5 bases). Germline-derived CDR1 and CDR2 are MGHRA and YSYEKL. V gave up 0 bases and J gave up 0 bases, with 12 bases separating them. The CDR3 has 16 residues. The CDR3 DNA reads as TGCGCCAGCAGCCAAGAAACCGACAGTAACTCCTACGAGCAGTACTTC. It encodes CASSQETDSNSYEQYF.

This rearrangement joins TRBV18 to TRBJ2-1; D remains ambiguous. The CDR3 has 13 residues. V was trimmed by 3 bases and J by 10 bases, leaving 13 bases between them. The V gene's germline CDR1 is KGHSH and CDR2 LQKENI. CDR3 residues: CASSPGDSLEQFF. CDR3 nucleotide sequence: TGTGCCAGCTCACCTGGAGACTCGCTCGAGCAGTTCTTC.

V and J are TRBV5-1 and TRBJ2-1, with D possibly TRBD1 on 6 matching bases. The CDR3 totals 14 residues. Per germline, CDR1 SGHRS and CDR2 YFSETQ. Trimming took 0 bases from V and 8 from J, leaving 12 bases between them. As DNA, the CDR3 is TGCGCCAGCAGCTTGGTTACAGGGTCATATGAGCAGTTCTTC. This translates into CASSLVTGSYEQFF.

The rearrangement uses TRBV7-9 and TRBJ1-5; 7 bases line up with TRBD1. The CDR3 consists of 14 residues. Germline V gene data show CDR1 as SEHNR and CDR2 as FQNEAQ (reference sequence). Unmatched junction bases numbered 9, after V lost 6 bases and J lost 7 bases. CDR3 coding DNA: TGTGCCAGCAGTGGCGGACAGGAAGGCCAGCCCCAGCATTTT. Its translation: CASSGGQEGQPQHF.

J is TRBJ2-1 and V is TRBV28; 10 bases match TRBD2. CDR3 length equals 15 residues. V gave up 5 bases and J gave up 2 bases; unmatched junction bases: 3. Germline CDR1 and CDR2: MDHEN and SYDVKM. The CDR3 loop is CASSDSGRAYNEQFF. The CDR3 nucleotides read TGTGCCAGCAGTGACAGCGGGAGGGCCTACAATGAGCAGTTCTTC.

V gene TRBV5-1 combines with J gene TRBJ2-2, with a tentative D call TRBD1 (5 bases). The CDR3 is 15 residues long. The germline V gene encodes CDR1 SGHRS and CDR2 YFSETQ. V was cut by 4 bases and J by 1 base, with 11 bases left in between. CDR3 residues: CASSPGHLNTGELFF. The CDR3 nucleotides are TGCGCCAGCAGCCCCGGACACCTGAACACCGGGGAGCTGTTTTTT.

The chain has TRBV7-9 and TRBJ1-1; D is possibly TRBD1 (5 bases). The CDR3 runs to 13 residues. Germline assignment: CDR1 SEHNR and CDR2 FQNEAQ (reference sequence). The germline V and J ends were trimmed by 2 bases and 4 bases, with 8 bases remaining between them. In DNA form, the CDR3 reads TGTGCCAGCAGCTTACTGGGACTCACTGAAGCTTTCTTT. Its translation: CASSLLGLTEAFF.

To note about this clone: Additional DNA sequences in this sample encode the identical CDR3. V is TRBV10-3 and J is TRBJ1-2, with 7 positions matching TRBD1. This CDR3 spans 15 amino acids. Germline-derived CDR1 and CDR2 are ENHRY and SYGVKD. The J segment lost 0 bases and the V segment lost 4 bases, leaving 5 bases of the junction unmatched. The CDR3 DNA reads TGTGCCATCAGTGGTGGGACAGATGCTAACTATGGCTACACCTTC. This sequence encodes CAISGGTDANYGYTF.

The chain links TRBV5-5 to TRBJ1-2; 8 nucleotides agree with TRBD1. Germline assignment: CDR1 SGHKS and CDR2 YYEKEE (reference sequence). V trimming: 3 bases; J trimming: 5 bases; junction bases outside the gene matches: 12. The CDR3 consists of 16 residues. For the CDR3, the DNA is TGTGCCAGCAGCTCCCTCCCCGGGACAGGTGGTTATGGCTACACCTTC. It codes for CASSSLPGTGGYGYTF.

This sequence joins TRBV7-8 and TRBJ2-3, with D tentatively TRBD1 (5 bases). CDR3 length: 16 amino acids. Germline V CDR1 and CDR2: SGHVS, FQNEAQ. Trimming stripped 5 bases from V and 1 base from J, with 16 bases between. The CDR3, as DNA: TGTGCCAGCAGCCCAACTGGGGCGCGCGGCACAGATACGCAGTATTTT. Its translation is CASSPTGARGTDTQYF. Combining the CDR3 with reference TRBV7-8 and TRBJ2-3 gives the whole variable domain GAGVSQSPRYKVAKRGQDVALRCDPISGHVSLFWYQQALGQGPEFLTYFQNEAQLDKSGLPSDRFFAERPEGSVSTLKIQRTQQEDSAVYLCASSPTGARGTDTQYFGPGTRLTVL.

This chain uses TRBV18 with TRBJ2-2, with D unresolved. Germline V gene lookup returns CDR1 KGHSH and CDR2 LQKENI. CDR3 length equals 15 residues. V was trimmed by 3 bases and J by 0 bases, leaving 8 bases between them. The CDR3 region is CASSPIQTNTGELFF. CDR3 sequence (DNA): TGTGCCAGCTCACCGATACAGACGAACACCGGGGAGCTGTTTTTT.

CDR3 DNA sequence: TGTGCCAGCAGCGTAGTGGCGGGACTCAATGAGCAGTTCTTC. The encoded protein is CASSVVAGLNEQFF. The V gene is TRBV9, the J gene TRBJ2-1; the D gene is possibly TRBD2 (6 bases). This CDR3 has 14 residues. Germline V lookup: CDR1 SGDLS, CDR2 YYNGEE. The V gene lost 0 bases and the J gene lost 6 bases, with 10 bases spanning the gap.

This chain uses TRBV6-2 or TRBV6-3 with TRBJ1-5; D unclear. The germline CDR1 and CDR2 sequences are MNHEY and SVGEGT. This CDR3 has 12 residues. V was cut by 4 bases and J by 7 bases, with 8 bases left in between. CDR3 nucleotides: TGTGCCAGCAGTTCCTCACGGCAGCCCCAGCATTTT. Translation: CASSSSRQPQHF.

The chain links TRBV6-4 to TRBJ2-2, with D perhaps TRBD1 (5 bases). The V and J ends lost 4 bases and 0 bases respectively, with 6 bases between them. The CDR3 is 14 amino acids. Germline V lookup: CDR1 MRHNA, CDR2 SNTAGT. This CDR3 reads CASSVTANTGELFF. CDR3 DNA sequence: TGTGCCAGCAGTGTGACAGCGAACACCGGGGAGCTGTTTTTT.

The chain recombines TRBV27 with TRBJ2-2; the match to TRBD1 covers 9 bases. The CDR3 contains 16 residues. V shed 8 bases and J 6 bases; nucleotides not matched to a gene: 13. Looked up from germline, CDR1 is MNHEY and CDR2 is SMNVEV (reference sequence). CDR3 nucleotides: TGTGCCAGCCGCTATGCCGGGACAGGGTTGTCCGGGGAGCTGTTTTTT. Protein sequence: CASRYAGTGLSGELFF.

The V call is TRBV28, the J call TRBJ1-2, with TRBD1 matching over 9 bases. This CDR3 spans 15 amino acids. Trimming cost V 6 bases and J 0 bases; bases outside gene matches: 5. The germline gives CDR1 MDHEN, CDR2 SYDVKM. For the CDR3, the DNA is TGTGCCAGCAGGGGACAGGGAGGGTCTAACTATGGCTACACCTTC. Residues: CASRGQGGSNYGYTF.

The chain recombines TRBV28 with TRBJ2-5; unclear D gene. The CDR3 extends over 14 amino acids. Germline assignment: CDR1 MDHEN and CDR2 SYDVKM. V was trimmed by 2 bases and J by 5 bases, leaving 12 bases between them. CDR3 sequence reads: CASSLPHPRETQYF. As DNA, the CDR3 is TGTGCCAGCAGTTTACCCCACCCGAGGGAGACCCAGTACTTC.